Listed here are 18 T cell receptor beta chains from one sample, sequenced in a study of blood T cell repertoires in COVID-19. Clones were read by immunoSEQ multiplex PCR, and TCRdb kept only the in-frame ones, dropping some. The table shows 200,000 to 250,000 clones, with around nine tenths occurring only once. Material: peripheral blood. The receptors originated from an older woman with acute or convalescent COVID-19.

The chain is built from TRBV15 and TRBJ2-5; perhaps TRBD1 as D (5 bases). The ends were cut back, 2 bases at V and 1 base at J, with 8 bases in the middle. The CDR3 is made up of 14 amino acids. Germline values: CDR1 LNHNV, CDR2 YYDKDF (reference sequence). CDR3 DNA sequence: TGTGCCACCAGCAGAACCAGGGTCCAAGAGACCCAGTACTTC. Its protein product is CATSRTRVQETQYF.

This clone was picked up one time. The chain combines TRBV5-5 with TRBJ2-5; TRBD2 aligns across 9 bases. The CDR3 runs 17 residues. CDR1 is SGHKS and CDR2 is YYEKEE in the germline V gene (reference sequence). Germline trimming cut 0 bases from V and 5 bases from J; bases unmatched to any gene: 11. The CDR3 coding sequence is TGTGCCAGCAGCTTGGACGGGCTAGCGGGAAATCTGGAGACCCAGTACTTC. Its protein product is CASSLDGLAGNLETQYF.

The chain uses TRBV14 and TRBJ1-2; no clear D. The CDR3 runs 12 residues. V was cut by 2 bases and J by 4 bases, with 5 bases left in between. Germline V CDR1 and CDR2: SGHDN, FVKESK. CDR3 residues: CASSQSGYGYTF. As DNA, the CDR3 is TGTGCCAGCAGCCAATCAGGCTATGGCTACACCTTC.

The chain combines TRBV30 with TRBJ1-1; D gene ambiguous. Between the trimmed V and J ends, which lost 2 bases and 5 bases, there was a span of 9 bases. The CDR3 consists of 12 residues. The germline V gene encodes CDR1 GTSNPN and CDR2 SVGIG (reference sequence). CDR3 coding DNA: TGTGCCTGGAGTCGTAGTTATACTGAAGCTTTCTTT. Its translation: CAWSRSYTEAFF.

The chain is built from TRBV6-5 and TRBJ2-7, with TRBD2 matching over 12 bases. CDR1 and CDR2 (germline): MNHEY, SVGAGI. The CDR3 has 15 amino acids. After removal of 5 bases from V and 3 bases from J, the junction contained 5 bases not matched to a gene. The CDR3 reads CASSLAGGPSYEQYF. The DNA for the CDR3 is TGTGCCAGCAGTCTAGCGGGGGGGCCAAGCTACGAGCAGTACTTC.

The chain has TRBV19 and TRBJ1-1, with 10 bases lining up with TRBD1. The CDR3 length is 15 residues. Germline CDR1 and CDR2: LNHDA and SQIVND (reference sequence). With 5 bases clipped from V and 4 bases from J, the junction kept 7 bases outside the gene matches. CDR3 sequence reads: CASSPGTGVVTEAFF. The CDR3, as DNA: TGTGCCAGTAGTCCGGGGACAGGGGTGGTCACTGAAGCTTTCTTT.

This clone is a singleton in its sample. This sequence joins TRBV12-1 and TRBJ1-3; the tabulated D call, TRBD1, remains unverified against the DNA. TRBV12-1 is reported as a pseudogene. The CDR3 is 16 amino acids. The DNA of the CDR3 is TGTGCCAGCAGCCCGCGACAGGGACATAGCGGAAACACCATATATTTT. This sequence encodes CASSPRQGHSGNTIYF.

The CDR3: CATSDPLTGMNTEAFF. CDR3 sequence (DNA): TGTGCCACCAGTGATCCACTGACAGGCATGAACACTGAAGCTTTCTTT. The chain recombines TRBV24-1 with TRBJ1-1, with a weak D call TRBD1 (6 bases). In germline, CDR1 is KGHDR, CDR2 SFDVKD. V lost 3 bases and J lost 0, with 13 bases in between. The CDR3 length is 16 residues.

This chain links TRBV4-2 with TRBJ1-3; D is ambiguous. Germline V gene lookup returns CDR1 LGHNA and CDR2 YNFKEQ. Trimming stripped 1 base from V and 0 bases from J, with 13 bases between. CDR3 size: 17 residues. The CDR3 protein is CASSQGHAESSGNTIYF. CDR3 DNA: TGTGCCAGCAGCCAAGGGCATGCGGAGAGCTCTGGAAACACCATATATTTT.

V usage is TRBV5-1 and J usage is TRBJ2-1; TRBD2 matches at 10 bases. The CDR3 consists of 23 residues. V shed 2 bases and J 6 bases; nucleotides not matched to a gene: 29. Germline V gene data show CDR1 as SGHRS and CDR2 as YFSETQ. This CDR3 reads CASSLRDRSPSGRDPLYRNEQFF. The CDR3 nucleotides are TGCGCCAGCAGCTTACGGGACAGATCACCTAGCGGGAGAGACCCTCTCTACCGCAATGAGCAGTTCTTC.

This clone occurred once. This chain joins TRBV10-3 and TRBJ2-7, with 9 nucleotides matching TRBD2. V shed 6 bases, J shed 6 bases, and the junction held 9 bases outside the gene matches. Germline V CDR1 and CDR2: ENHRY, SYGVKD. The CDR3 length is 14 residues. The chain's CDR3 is CAIRAGLAIGEQYF. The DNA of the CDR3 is TGTGCCATCAGGGCGGGACTAGCAATCGGCGAGCAGTACTTC.

This chain's CDR3 is CASGPSGGTDTQYF. CDR3 in DNA: TGTGCCAGCGGTCCTAGCGGGGGCACAGATACGCAGTATTTT. The V call is TRBV6-6, the J call TRBJ2-3; 9 bases map to TRBD2. The germline V gene encodes CDR1 MNHNY and CDR2 SVGAGI (reference sequence). J gave up 1 base and V 8 bases, and 4 bases lay outside the gene matches. The CDR3 length is 14 residues.

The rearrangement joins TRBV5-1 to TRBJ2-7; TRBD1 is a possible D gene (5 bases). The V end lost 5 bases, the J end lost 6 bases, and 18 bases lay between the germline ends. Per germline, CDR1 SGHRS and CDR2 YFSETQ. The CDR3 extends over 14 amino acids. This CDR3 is CASRLRQGPTEQYF. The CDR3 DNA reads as TGCGCCAGCAGATTGAGGCAGGGTCCTACCGAGCAGTACTTC.

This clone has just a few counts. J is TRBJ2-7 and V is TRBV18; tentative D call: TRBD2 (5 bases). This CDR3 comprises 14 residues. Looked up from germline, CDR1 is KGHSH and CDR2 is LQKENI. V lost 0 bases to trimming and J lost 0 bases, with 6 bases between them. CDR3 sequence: CASSPPTSSYEQYF. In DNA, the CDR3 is TGTGCCAGCTCACCACCCACTAGCTCCTACGAGCAGTACTTC.

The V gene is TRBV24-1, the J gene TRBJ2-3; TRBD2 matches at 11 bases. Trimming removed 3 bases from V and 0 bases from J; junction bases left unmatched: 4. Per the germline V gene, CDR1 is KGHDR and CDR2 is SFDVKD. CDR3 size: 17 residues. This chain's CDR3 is CATSDPRTSGSTDTQYF. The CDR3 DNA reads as TGTGCCACCAGTGATCCTCGGACTAGCGGGAGCACAGATACGCAGTATTTT.

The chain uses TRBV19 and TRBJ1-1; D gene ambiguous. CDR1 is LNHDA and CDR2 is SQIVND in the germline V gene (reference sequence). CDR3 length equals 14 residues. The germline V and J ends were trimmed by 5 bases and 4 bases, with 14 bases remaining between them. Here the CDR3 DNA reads TGTGCCAGTAGTGTGTTACGAGGAGTCACTGAAGCTTTCTTT. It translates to CASSVLRGVTEAFF. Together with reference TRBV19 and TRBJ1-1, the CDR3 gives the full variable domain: DGGITQSPKYLFRKEGQNVTLSCEQNLNHDAMYWYRQDPGQGLRLIYYSQIVNDFQKGDIAEGYSVSREKKESFPLTVTSAQKNPTAFYLCASSVLRGVTEAFFGQGTRLTVV.

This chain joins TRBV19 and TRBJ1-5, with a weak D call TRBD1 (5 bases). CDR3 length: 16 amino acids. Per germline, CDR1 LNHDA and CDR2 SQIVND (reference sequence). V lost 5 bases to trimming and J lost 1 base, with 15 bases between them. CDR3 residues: CASSSHGTPSNQPQHF. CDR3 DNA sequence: TGTGCCAGTAGTTCCCACGGGACTCCGAGCAATCAGCCCCAGCATTTT. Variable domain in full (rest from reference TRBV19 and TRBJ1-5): DGGITQSPKYLFRKEGQNVTLSCEQNLNHDAMYWYRQDPGQGLRLIYYSQIVNDFQKGDIAEGYSVSREKKESFPLTVTSAQKNPTAFYLCASSSHGTPSNQPQHFGDGTRLSIL.

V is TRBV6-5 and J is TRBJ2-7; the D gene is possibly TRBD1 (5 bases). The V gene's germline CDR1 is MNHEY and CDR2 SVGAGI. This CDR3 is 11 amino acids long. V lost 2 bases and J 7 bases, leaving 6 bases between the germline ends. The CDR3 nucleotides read TGTGCCAGCAGTTACACAGGAGAGCAGTACTTC. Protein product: CASSYTGEQYF.